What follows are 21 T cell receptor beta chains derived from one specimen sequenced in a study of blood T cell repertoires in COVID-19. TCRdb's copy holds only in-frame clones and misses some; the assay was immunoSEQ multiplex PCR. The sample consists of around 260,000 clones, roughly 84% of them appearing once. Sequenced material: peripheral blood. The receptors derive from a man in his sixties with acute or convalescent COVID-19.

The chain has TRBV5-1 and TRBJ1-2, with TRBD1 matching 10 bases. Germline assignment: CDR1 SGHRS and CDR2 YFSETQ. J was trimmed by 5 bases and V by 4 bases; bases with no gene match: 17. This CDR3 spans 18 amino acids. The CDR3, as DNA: TGCGCCAGCAGCGCCTACCGGGACAGGGGCGTCCCTGGGTATGGCTACACCTTC. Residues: CASSAYRDRGVPGYGYTF.

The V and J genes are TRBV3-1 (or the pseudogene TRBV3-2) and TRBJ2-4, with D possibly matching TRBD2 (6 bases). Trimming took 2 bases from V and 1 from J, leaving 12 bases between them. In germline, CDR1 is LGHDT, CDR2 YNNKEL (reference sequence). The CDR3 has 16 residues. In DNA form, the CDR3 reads TGTGCCAGCAGCCAACATGGGAGCGGGGCCAAAAACATTCAGTACTTC. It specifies CASSQHGSGAKNIQYF.

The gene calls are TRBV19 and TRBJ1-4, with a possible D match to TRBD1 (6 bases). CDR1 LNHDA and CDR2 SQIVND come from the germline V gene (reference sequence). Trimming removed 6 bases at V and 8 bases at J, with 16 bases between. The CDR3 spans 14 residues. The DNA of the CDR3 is TGTGCCAGTAGGGATACAGGGTTCGGGGAAAAACTGTTTTTT. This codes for CASRDTGFGEKLFF.

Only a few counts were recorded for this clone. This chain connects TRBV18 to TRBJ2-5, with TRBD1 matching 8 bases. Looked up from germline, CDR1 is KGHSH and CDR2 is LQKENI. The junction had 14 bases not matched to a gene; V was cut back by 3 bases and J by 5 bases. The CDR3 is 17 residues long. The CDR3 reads CASSPGDRHPGEETQYF. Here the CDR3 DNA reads TGTGCCAGCTCACCGGGGGACAGGCACCCTGGGGAGGAGACCCAGTACTTC.

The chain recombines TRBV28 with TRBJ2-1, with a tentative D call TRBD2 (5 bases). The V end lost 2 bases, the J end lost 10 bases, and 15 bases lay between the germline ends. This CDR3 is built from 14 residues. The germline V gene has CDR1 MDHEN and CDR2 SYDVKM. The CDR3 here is CASSLRSWPGEQFF. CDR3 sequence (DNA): TGTGCCAGCAGTTTAAGGTCATGGCCGGGGGAGCAGTTCTTC.

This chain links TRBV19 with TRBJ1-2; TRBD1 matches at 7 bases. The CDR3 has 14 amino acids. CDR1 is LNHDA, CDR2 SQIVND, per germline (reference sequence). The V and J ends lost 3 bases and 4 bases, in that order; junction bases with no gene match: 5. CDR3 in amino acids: CASSMSAGGYGYTF. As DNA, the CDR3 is TGTGCCAGTAGTATGTCGGCAGGGGGCTATGGCTACACCTTC.

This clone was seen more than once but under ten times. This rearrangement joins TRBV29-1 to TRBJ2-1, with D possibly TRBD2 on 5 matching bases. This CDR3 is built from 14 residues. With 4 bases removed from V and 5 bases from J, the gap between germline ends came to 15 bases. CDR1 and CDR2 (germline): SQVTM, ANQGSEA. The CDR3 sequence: CSVVIAGRDNEQFF. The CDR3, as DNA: TGCAGCGTTGTAATCGCGGGTCGCGACAATGAGCAGTTCTTC.

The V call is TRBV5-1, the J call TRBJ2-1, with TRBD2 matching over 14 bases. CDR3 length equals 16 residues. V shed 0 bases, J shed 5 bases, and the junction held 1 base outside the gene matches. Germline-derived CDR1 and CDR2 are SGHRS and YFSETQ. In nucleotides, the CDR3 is TGCGCCAGCAGCTTGGGACTAGCGGGAGGGAACAATGAGCAGTTCTTC. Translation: CASSLGLAGGNNEQFF. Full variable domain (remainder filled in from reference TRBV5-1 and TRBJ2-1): KAGVTQTPRYLIKTRGQQVTLSCSPISGHRSVSWYQQTPGQGLQFLFEYFSETQRNKGNFPGRFSGRQFSNSRSEMNVSTLELGDSALYLCASSLGLAGGNNEQFFGPGTRLTVL.

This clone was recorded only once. Here the CDR3 DNA reads TGTGCCAGCAGCCACCGGGACAGGGGGCGATTAGGTGGCTACACCTTC. Translating gives CASSHRDRGRLGGYTF. The gene calls are TRBV5-6 and TRBJ1-2; TRBD1 aligns across 12 bases. The J segment lost 7 bases and the V segment lost 4 bases, leaving 11 bases of the junction unmatched. CDR3 length: 16 amino acids. Looked up from germline, CDR1 is SGHDT and CDR2 is YYEEEE. The full variable domain, in which reference TRBV5-6 and TRBJ1-2 provide the parts outside the CDR3, is DAGVTQSPTHLIKTRGQQVTLRCSPKSGHDTVSWYQQALGQGPQFIFQYYEEEERQRGNFPDRFSGHQFPNYSSELNVNALLLGDSALYLCASSHRDRGRLGGYTFGSGTRLTVV.

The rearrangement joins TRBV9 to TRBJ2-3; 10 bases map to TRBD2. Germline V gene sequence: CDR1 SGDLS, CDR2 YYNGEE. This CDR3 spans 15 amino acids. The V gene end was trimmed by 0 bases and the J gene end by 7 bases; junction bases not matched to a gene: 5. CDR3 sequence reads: CASSVVAGGPHTQYF. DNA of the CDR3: TGTGCCAGCAGCGTAGTAGCGGGGGGCCCGCATACGCAGTATTTT. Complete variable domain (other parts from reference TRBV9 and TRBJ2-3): DSGVTQTPKHLITATGQRVTLRCSPRSGDLSVYWYQQSLDQGLQFLIQYYNGEERAKGNILERFSAQQFPDLHSELNLSSLELGDSALYFCASSVVAGGPHTQYFGPGTRLTVL.

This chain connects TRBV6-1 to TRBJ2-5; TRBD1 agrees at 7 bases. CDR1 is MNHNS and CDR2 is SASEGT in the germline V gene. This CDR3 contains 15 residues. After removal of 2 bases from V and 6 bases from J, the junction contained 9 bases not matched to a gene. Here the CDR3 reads CASSEYRDSRQTQYF. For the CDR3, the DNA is TGTGCCAGCAGTGAATACAGGGACAGTAGACAGACCCAGTACTTC.

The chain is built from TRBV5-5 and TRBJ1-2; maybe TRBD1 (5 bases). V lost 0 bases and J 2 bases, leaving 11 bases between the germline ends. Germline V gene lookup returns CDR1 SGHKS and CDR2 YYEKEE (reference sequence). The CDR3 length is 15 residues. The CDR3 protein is CASSLEVAGNYGYTF. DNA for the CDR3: TGTGCCAGCAGCTTGGAAGTCGCAGGGAACTATGGCTACACCTTC.

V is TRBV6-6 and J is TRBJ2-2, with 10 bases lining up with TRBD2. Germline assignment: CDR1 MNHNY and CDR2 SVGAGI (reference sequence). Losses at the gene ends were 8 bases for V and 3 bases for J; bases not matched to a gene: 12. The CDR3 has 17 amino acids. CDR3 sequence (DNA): TGTGCCAGCTGTCCTAGCGGGAGTCTAGGGTACACCGGGGAGCTGTTTTTT. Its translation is CASCPSGSLGYTGELFF.

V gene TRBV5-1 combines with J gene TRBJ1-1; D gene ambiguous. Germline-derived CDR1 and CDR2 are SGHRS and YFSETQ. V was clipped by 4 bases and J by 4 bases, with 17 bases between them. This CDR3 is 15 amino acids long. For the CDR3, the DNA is TGCGCCAGCAGCCCAGTCGACGGGGTAGCCACTGAAGCTTTCTTT. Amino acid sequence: CASSPVDGVATEAFF.

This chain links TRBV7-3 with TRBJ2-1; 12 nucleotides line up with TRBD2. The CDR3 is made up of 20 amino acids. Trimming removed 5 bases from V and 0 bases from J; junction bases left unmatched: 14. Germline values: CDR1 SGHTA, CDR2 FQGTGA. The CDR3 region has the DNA TGTGCCAGCAGCAAACCCTCAGGACTAGCGGGAAGATCCTCCTACAATGAGCAGTTCTTC. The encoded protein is CASSKPSGLAGRSSYNEQFF.

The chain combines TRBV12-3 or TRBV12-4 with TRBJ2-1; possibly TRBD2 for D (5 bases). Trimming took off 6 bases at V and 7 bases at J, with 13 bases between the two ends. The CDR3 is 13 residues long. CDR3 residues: CASSFHGENEQFF. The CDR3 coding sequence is TGTGCCAGCAGCTTCCACGGGGAGAATGAGCAGTTCTTC.

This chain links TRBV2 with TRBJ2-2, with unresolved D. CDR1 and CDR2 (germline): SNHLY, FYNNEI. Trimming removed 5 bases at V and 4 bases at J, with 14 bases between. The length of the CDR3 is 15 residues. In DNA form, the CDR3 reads TGTGCCAGCAGTCCCGGTTTCTTCGGCACCGGGGAGCTGTTTTTT. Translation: CASSPGFFGTGELFF.

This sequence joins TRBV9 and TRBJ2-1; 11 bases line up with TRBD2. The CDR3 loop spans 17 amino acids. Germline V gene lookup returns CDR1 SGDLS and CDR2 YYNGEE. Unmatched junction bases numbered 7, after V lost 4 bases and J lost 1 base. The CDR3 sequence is CASSPGTSGRSYNEQFF. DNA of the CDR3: TGTGCCAGCAGCCCCGGGACTAGCGGCCGATCCTACAATGAGCAGTTCTTC.

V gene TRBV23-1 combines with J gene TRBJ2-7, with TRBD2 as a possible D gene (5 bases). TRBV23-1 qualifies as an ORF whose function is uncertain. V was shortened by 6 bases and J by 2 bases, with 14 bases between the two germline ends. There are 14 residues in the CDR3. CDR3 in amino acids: CASSEGEGAYEQYF. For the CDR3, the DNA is TGCGCCAGCAGCGAGGGAGAGGGCGCCTACGAGCAGTACTTC.

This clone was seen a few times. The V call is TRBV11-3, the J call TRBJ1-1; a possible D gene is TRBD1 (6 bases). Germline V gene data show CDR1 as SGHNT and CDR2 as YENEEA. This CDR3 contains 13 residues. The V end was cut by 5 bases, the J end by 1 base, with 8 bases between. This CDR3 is CASSQDRNTEAFF. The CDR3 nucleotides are TGTGCCAGCAGCCAGGACAGGAACACTGAAGCTTTCTTT.

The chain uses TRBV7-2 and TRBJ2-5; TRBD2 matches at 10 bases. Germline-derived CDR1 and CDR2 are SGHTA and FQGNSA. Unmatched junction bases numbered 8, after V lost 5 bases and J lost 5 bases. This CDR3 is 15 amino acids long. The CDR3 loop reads CASSQLAGVWETQYF. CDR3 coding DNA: TGTGCCAGCAGCCAGCTAGCGGGAGTCTGGGAGACCCAGTACTTC.